This T cell receptor (beta chain) was sequenced during a study of PD-L1 blockade in urothelial cancer. Sequencing used immunoSEQ multiplex PCR; TCRdb keeps in-frame clones, though not all of them. The sample includes just under 65,000 clones, over 75% of them seen just once. Noted time point: pretreatment peripheral blood. The TCR was taken from a man aged 70-80 years with urothelial cancer. Sample: PBMCs, taken around atezolizumab (anti-PD-L1) treatment.

For the CDR3, the DNA is TGTGCCGCCAAACCACAGGGGGACTATGGCTACACCTTC. It specifies CAAKPQGDYGYTF. The chain carries TRBV19 and TRBJ1-2, with 8 bases lining up with TRBD1. The germline CDR1 and CDR2 sequences are LNHDA and SQIVND (reference sequence). This CDR3 has 13 amino acids. Germline trimming cut 11 bases from V and 3 bases from J; bases unmatched to any gene: 8.